The source of this TCR beta chain is a study of Tregs in tolerant kidney transplant recipients. Across the study: The nonmyeloablative bone marrow transplants came from related graft donors, with transient mixed chimerism.

Comments on this clone: Its antigen is still unknown.

The CDR3 spans 14 residues. The V end was cut by 7 bases, the J end by 4 bases, with 13 bases between. The germline gives CDR1 LNHDA, CDR2 SQIVND (reference sequence). Only in-frame clones appear in the TCRdb table, and some are missing; sequencing was by immunoSEQ multiplex PCR. The data hold tens of thousands of clones, with 95% to 98% observed a single time. CD4+CD25+CD127- Tregs, CD4+CD25- non-Tregs, CD4 and CD8 cells were sorted. Notes on the study in general: Biological reproducibility was not directly addressed, but technical replication error appeared minimal.

The sequence was collected from a human donor who received a combined kidney and bone marrow transplant. This specimen consisted of Tregs from blood, obtained before the transplant. This chain uses TRBV19 with TRBJ2-2; the D gene is possibly TRBD1 (6 bases). For the CDR3, the DNA is TGTGCCAGTAATAGGCAGGGGATCACCGGGGAGCTGTTTTTT. It translates to CASNRQGITGELFF.